This T cell receptor (beta chain) was observed in a study of blood T cells in healthy people across ages. Germline V gene data show CDR1 as MGHRA and CDR2 as YSYEKL. V was clipped by 0 bases and J by 7 bases, with 24 bases between them. The CDR3 length is 18 residues. A J-beta primer mix and a sample-barcoded 5' primer were used in a second PCR of about 7 to 12 cycles. Using its own MiXCR run on the 5' RACE reads, TCRdb lists one record per CDR3 protein. The sample yields more than 550,000 distinct CDR3 sequences, about 24% seen once. This clonotype has just a few counts. This chain links TRBV4-1 with TRBJ1-2, with unresolved D. The sequence was collected from a man in his sixties or seventies in good health. Sample: blood. The CDR3 DNA reads as TGCGCCAGCAGCCAAGAAATAAGGCCGGAACGGCCAAGGGCTGGCTACACCTTC. It codes for CASSQEIRPERPRAGYTF.